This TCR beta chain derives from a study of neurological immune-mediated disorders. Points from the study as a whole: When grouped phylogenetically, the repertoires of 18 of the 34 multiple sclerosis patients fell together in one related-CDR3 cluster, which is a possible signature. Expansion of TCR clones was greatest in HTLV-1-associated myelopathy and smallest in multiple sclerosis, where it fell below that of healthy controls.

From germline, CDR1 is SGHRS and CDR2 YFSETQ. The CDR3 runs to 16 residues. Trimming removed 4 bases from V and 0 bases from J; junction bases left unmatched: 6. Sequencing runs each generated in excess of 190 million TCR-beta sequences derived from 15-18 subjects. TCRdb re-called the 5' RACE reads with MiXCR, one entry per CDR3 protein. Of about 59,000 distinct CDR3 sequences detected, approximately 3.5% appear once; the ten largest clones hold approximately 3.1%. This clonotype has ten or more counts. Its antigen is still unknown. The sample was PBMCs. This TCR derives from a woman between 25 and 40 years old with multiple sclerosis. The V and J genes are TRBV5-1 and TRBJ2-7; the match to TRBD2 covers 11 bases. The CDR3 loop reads CASSPSGLAVSYEQYF. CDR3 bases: TGCGCCAGCAGCCCCTCGGGACTAGCGGTCTCCTACGAGCAGTACTTC.